The 7 T cell receptor beta chains below all came from one sample that was sequenced in a study of cytomegalovirus exposure and HLA in healthy donors. It was with 60 Vbeta and 13 Jbeta primers that the PCR ran. The data were produced by immunoSEQ multiplex PCR, yet TCRdb's version contains in-frame clones alone and is incomplete. The sample is made up of about 62,000 clones, and the top ten hold 5% to 5.5% of it. Sequencing input: PBMCs. The receptors were gathered from a young man in good health and CMV-seropositive.

The chain couples TRBV9 to TRBJ2-1, with 8 nucleotides matching TRBD2. CDR3 length: 16 residues. CDR1 and CDR2 (germline): SGDLS, YYNGEE. Trimming cost V 0 bases and J 8 bases; bases outside gene matches: 10. The CDR3 DNA reads TGTGCCAGCAGCGTAGCAGCGGGAGTCCTAGGCGATGAGCAGTTCTTC. It translates to CASSVAAGVLGDEQFF.

This chain links TRBV6-1 with TRBJ2-7; 8 bases are a match to TRBD1. The CDR3 has 15 amino acids. Germline V lookup: CDR1 MNHNS, CDR2 SASEGT. Trimming took 1 base from V and 2 from J; bases not matched to a gene: 4. The chain's CDR3 is CASSEGQGAAYEQYF. The CDR3 DNA reads as TGTGCCAGCAGTGAAGGGCAGGGGGCCGCCTACGAGCAGTACTTC.

This chain uses TRBV7-2 with TRBJ2-4, with 12 bases that match TRBD2. The CDR3 totals 16 residues. Germline trimming cut 5 bases from V and 4 bases from J; bases unmatched to any gene: 6. Germline assignment: CDR1 SGHTA and CDR2 FQGNSA. The CDR3 spells CASSPGLAGPKNIQYF. The CDR3 DNA reads TGTGCCAGCAGCCCTGGACTAGCGGGACCTAAAAACATTCAGTACTTC. Full variable domain (missing parts from reference TRBV7-2 and TRBJ2-4): GAGVSQSPSNKVTEKGKDVELRCDPISGHTALYWYRQSLGQGLEFLIYFQGNSAPDKSGLPSDRFSAERTGGSVSTLTIQRTQQEDSAVYLCASSPGLAGPKNIQYFGAGTRLSVL.

The J gene is TRBJ1-4, the V gene TRBV19; no clear D gene. The germline CDR1 and CDR2 sequences are LNHDA and SQIVND (reference sequence). This CDR3 region has 12 residues. Trimming pared 2 bases from V and 12 bases from J, leaving 10 bases between. This CDR3 is CASSIRASELFF. The CDR3 nucleotides read TGTGCCAGTAGTATACGCGCATCGGAACTGTTTTTT.

The chain couples TRBV6-5 to TRBJ2-7; unclear D gene. The CDR3 runs 14 residues. CDR1 and CDR2 (germline): MNHEY, SVGAGI. The ends were cut back, 5 bases at V and 0 bases at J, with 11 bases in the middle. The CDR3 region has the DNA TGTGCCAGCAGTCCGGTTTGGAGCTCCTACGAGCAGTACTTC. It is translated as CASSPVWSSYEQYF.

The chain joins TRBV19 to TRBJ1-1; 7 nucleotides align to TRBD1. Trimming cost V 7 bases and J 1 base; bases outside gene matches: 12. The CDR3 loop spans 16 amino acids. Germline CDR1 is LNHDA and CDR2 is SQIVND (reference sequence). The CDR3 reads CASNAWDRIGNTEAFF. The CDR3, as DNA: TGTGCCAGTAACGCCTGGGACAGAATAGGGAACACTGAAGCTTTCTTT.

The V gene is TRBV9, the J gene TRBJ2-7; the match to TRBD1 covers 10 bases. The CDR3 is 13 amino acids. V trimming: 4 bases; J trimming: 6 bases; junction bases outside the gene matches: 4. Germline V gene lookup returns CDR1 SGDLS and CDR2 YYNGEE. In nucleotides, the CDR3 is TGTGCCAGCAGCCGACAGGGGGCCAGCGAGCAGTACTTC. Protein sequence: CASSRQGASEQYF.